What follows is one T cell receptor (beta chain) and its context. The entry originates in a study of OX40 agonist ivuxolimab in advanced cancers. Study overall: The eligibility criteria allowed prior anti-PD-1, anti-PD-L1 or anti-CTLA-4 therapy, and about 40% had some.

The data were produced by immunoSEQ multiplex PCR, yet TCRdb's version contains in-frame clones alone and is incomplete. The sample lists 77,000 or so clones, 80% to 95% seen once, with around 2% in the top ten. The CDR3 has 13 residues. CDR1 and CDR2 (germline): MNHEY, SVGAGI. Trimming stripped 2 bases from V and 8 bases from J, with 12 bases between. This clonotype was obtained from an adult with an advanced solid tumor such as melanoma, head and neck, liver or kidney cancer. Specimen: CD4+ or CD8+ T cells sorted from blood, collected in a trial of the OX40 agonist ivuxolimab. V and J are TRBV6-5 and TRBJ1-2; a weak D match, TRBD1 (6 bases). CDR3 sequence: CASSYKGGQGYTF. Here the CDR3 DNA reads TGTGCCAGCAGTTACAAGGGGGGGCAAGGCTACACCTTC.